This T cell receptor (beta chain) stems from a study of blood T cell repertoires in COVID-19. For the study at large: The origin of the acute and convalescent COVID-19 samples was the United States, Italy and Spain. T cells, B-cell-depleted T cells, or PBMCs supplied cDNA or gDNA.

The authors' processing: Nucleated cell number was recorded as an estimate derived from reference gene primer amplification. Sequencing used immunoSEQ multiplex PCR; TCRdb keeps in-frame clones, though not all of them. The DNA gave D and trimming, while V, J and clone size come from that table. The repertoire consists of 400,000 to 550,000 clones, with around nine tenths occurring once and the leading ten covering over 1.5%. The CDR3 sequence is 15 residues long. The germline CDR1 and CDR2 sequences are LGHNA and YNFKEQ. Unmatched junction bases numbered 5, after V lost 0 bases and J lost 10 bases. The source of this sequence is a woman younger than 35 with acute COVID-19. This chain connects TRBV4-2 to TRBJ1-6; 8 bases align to TRBD1. The sample comprised PBMCs or T cells enriched from blood (not recorded which). This chain's CDR3 is CASSQDPGGISPLHF. The CDR3 region has the DNA TGTGCCAGCAGCCAAGACCCAGGGGGCATATCACCCCTCCACTTT.